This entry describes one T cell receptor beta chain. These data belong to a study of patients and donors after allogeneic stem cell transplantation. TCRdb reprocessed the RT-PCR reads via MiXCR and lists one record per CDR3 protein. Found here are hundreds of thousands of distinct CDR3 sequences, 35% to 45% of them singletons; the top ten hold approximately 10%. Germline CDR1 and CDR2: LGHNA and YSLEER. This CDR3 is built from 17 residues. V was clipped by 0 bases and J by 2 bases; unmatched bases: 9. The chain carries TRBV4-3 and TRBJ2-5, with 7 bases that match TRBD2. This TCR came from a human donor who was either an allogeneic HSCT recipient or a stem cell or donor lymphocyte infusion donor (not recorded which). It is not recorded whose cells these are; they may come from a transplant donor. The material sequenced was blood, either unsorted or a sorted T cell fraction (not recorded which). Written as DNA, the CDR3 is TGCGCCAGCAGCCAAGAACGGCTAGCGGAGCTTCAAGAGACCCAGTACTTC. Translated: CASSQERLAELQETQYF.